This T cell receptor beta chain comes out of a study of cytomegalovirus exposure and HLA in healthy donors. Study information: Out of approximately 170 million T cells, an earlier analysis found around 120 million unique TCR beta sequences in total. General study results and limits: Later analysis showed most CMV-associated TCR beta chains appearing HLA-restricted. The classifier reportedly diagnosed cytomegalovirus status with high sensitivity and specificity. Later analysis identified several of the most significant clusters that appeared linked to common viral pathogens.

Remarks on this clone: The target antigen is unknown.

PCR was performed using 60 Vbeta and 13 Jbeta primers. Repertoires were generated with immunoSEQ multiplex PCR, while TCRdb's copy carries only in-frame clones and drops some. The repertoire holds 150,000 to 200,000 clones, roughly three quarters seen once, with under 15% in the top ten. There are 17 residues in the CDR3. This TCR came from a woman in her thirties or forties in good health and CMV-seronegative. The rearrangement links TRBV21-1 to TRBJ2-3; the table assigns TRBD2, which was not confirmed against the DNA. TRBV21-1 is labeled a pseudogene. Material: PBMCs. CDR3 in DNA: TGTGCCAGCAGCAAATCTAAAAAGCGGGGGGGGACAGATACGCAGTATTTT. It encodes CASSKSKKRGGTDTQYF.